The 27 T cell receptor beta chains presented below share a single source sample, sequenced in a study of T cell responses to AZD1222 COVID-19 vaccine. Repertoires were generated with immunoSEQ multiplex PCR, while TCRdb's copy carries only in-frame clones and drops some. The profile shows 210,000 or so clones, roughly 94% of them singletons. The sequencing used peripheral blood, collected 28 days after the second dose of the MenACWY control vaccine. The receptors were gathered from an adult who received the MenACWY meningococcal vaccine as a control.

This chain uses TRBV18 with TRBJ1-4; D remains ambiguous. Germline V gene sequence: CDR1 KGHSH, CDR2 LQKENI. The V end lost 0 bases, the J end lost 6 bases, and 8 bases lay between the germline ends. This CDR3 spans 14 amino acids. This CDR3 is CASSPPNLDEKLFF. CDR3 coding DNA: TGTGCCAGCTCACCACCCAATTTAGATGAAAAACTGTTTTTT.

The V and J genes are TRBV7-3 and TRBJ2-3; the match to TRBD2 covers 9 bases. The junction had 10 bases not matched to a gene; V was cut back by 1 base and J by 5 bases. Looked up from germline, CDR1 is SGHTA and CDR2 is FQGTGA. This CDR3 spans 17 amino acids. The CDR3 spells CASSLSGRGGARDTQYF. The CDR3, as DNA: TGTGCCAGCAGCTTAAGTGGTCGCGGGGGGGCCCGAGATACGCAGTATTTT.

This chain uses TRBV7-2 with TRBJ1-6, with 7 bases identical to TRBD1. Looked up from germline, CDR1 is SGHTA and CDR2 is FQGNSA. This CDR3 is 15 amino acids long. Trimming cost V 7 bases and J 1 base; bases outside gene matches: 4. This CDR3 reads CASTRDRSYNSPLHF. Here the CDR3 DNA reads TGTGCCAGCACCCGGGACAGATCCTATAATTCACCCCTCCACTTT.

The rearrangement links TRBV29-1 to TRBJ2-7; 10 bases agree with TRBD1. Germline V CDR1 and CDR2: SQVTM, ANQGSEA. This CDR3 comprises 14 residues. Trimming at V came to 7 bases and at J to 5 bases, leaving 11 bases not matched to a gene. This chain's CDR3 is CSAGLRDRGNEQYF. The DNA for the CDR3 is TGCAGCGCGGGACTCCGGGACAGGGGAAACGAGCAGTACTTC.

The rearrangement links TRBV27 to TRBJ2-4; 13 bases are shared with TRBD2. The CDR3 totals 13 residues. From germline, CDR1 is MNHEY and CDR2 SMNVEV (reference sequence). The V segment lost 10 bases and the J segment 7 bases; nucleotides outside the gene matches: 4. The CDR3 reads CATSTSGRNIQYF. CDR3 in DNA: TGTGCCACCTCGACTAGCGGGAGGAACATTCAGTACTTC.

This chain connects TRBV6-5 to TRBJ2-7, with 9 bases aligning to TRBD1. J was trimmed by 3 bases and V by 5 bases; bases with no gene match: 5. The CDR3 is 14 amino acids. Germline V gene data show CDR1 as MNHEY and CDR2 as SVGAGI. The CDR3 protein is CASSRGQGLYEQYF. CDR3 coding DNA: TGTGCCAGCAGTAGGGGACAGGGCCTCTACGAGCAGTACTTC.

The chain employs TRBV14 and TRBJ1-2; D remains unclear. CDR1 and CDR2 (germline): SGHDN, FVKESK. CDR3 length equals 14 residues. Trimming left V 0 bases short and J 8 bases short, with 13 bases between. As DNA, the CDR3 is TGTGCCAGCAGCCAAGAGAGGCAGGACGGCGGCTACACCTTC. Translating gives CASSQERQDGGYTF.

The chain couples TRBV7-9 to TRBJ2-1, with 12 bases identical to TRBD2. CDR1 is SEHNR and CDR2 is FQNEAQ in the germline V gene (reference sequence). Germline trimming cut 3 bases from V and 7 bases from J; bases unmatched to any gene: 4. The CDR3 is 15 residues long. This CDR3 is CASSLSSGRGNEQFF. In DNA form, the CDR3 reads TGTGCCAGCAGCTTGTCTAGCGGGAGGGGTAATGAGCAGTTCTTC. Looking up the rest from reference TRBV7-9 and TRBJ2-1 gives the full variable domain: DTGVSQNPRHKITKRGQNVTFRCDPISEHNRLYWYRQTLGQGPEFLTYFQNEAQLEKSRLLSDRFSAERPKGSFSTLEIQRTEQGDSAMYLCASSLSSGRGNEQFFGPGTRLTVL.

The chain employs TRBV28 and TRBJ2-7; the D gene is possibly TRBD2 (7 bases). CDR1 is MDHEN and CDR2 is SYDVKM in the germline V gene. The CDR3 extends over 15 amino acids. The germline V and J ends were trimmed by 5 bases and 2 bases, with 16 bases remaining between them. The CDR3 DNA reads TGTGCCAGCAGTACCCGGGGGGCAGGGGCCTACGAGCAGTACTTC. It translates to CASSTRGAGAYEQYF.

The CDR3 sequence: CASSERRDQPQHF. Here the CDR3 DNA reads TGTGCCAGCAGTGAAAGACGGGATCAGCCCCAGCATTTT. V and J are TRBV6-1 and TRBJ1-5; D unclear. Per the germline V gene, CDR1 is MNHNS and CDR2 is SASEGT. There are 13 residues in the CDR3. The V end lost 2 bases, the J end lost 5 bases, and 7 bases lay between the germline ends.

The chain is built from TRBV4-2 and TRBJ2-5; D not resolved. The germline V gene encodes CDR1 LGHNA and CDR2 YNFKEQ. The ends were cut back, 0 bases at V and 4 bases at J, with 9 bases in the middle. The CDR3 sequence is 14 residues long. The CDR3 loop reads CASSQDFLTETQYF. The CDR3 nucleotides read TGTGCCAGCAGCCAAGACTTCCTTACAGAGACCCAGTACTTC.

This chain uses TRBV7-8 with TRBJ2-7; the match to TRBD1 covers 8 bases. V lost 5 bases to trimming and J lost 1 base; unmatched junction nucleotides: 7. From germline, CDR1 is SGHVS and CDR2 FQNEAQ. This CDR3 has 15 residues. CDR3 protein: CASSVGTGGSYEQYF. The DNA of the CDR3 is TGTGCCAGCAGCGTCGGGACAGGTGGGTCCTACGAGCAGTACTTC.

The chain links TRBV2 to TRBJ2-3, with 8 bases aligning to TRBD1. The length of the CDR3 is 13 residues. The V segment lost 10 bases and the J segment 5 bases; nucleotides outside the gene matches: 8. Per germline, CDR1 SNHLY and CDR2 FYNNEI. The CDR3 protein is CATRTGLVDTQYF. As DNA, the CDR3 is TGTGCCACCCGGACAGGGTTGGTAGATACGCAGTATTTT. Complete variable domain (other parts from reference TRBV2 and TRBJ2-3): EPEVTQTPSHQVTQMGQEVILRCVPISNHLYFYWYRQILGQKVEFLVSFYNNEISEKSEIFDDQFSVERPDGSNFTLKIRSTKLEDSAMYFCATRTGLVDTQYFGPGTRLTVL.

This clone showed up just once. V usage is TRBV7-9 and J usage is TRBJ2-7; D ambiguous. V was shortened by 5 bases and J by 1 base, with 15 bases between the two germline ends. CDR1 is SEHNR, CDR2 FQNEAQ, per germline (reference sequence). The CDR3 loop spans 15 amino acids. This CDR3 reads CASSPPALTSYEQYF. In DNA, the CDR3 is TGTGCCAGCAGCCCGCCGGCCTTGACATCCTACGAGCAGTACTTC.

This rearrangement joins TRBV5-6 to TRBJ1-1; tentative D call: TRBD1 (6 bases). V shed 1 base and J shed 8 bases, with 12 bases lying between them. The germline V gene has CDR1 SGHDT and CDR2 YYEEEE. CDR3 length: 13 residues. CDR3 loop: CASSLRKDREAFF. DNA for the CDR3: TGTGCCAGCAGCTTGAGGAAGGACAGAGAAGCTTTCTTT.

This rearrangement joins TRBV10-3 to TRBJ2-1; 11 nucleotides agree with TRBD1. CDR1 and CDR2 from the germline V gene are ENHRY and SYGVKD. This CDR3 contains 16 residues. V lost 7 bases and J lost 7; bases outside the gene matches: 12. CDR3 DNA sequence: TGTGCCATCACCGTTCTACCGGGACAGGGGGGGAATGAGCAGTTCTTC. Amino acids: CAITVLPGQGGNEQFF.

The count of this clone is one. The chain couples TRBV30 to TRBJ2-7, with D possibly being TRBD2 (5 bases). The CDR3 sequence is 15 residues long. V dropped 0 bases and J dropped 6 bases, with 18 bases sitting between them. Germline lookup yields CDR1 GTSNPN and CDR2 SVGIG (reference sequence). The CDR3 nucleotides are TGTGCCTGGAGTGTAGCCGGGGAAATACGAAGCGAGCAGTACTTC. It translates to CAWSVAGEIRSEQYF. The variable domain in full, with the rest retrieved from reference TRBV30 and TRBJ2-7, is SQTIHQWPATLVQPVGSPLSLECTVEGTSNPNLYWYRQAAGRGLQLLFYSVGIGQISSEVPQNLSASRPQDRQFILSSKKLLLSDSGFYLCAWSVAGEIRSEQYFGPGTRLTVT.

The CDR3 nucleotides are TGTGCCAGCACCATCCTGGTGGGTTACGAGCAGTACTTC. Translating it yields CASTILVGYEQYF. This chain uses TRBV28 with TRBJ2-7; unclear D gene. CDR1 MDHEN and CDR2 SYDVKM come from the germline V gene. V lost 7 bases and J 4 bases, leaving 14 bases between the germline ends. The CDR3 consists of 13 residues.

Written as DNA, the CDR3 is TGTGCCAGTAGTTCTGCCGGGACAGCTGGAAACACCATATATTTT. Translating it yields CASSSAGTAGNTIYF. V is TRBV19 and J is TRBJ1-3; 7 nucleotides line up with TRBD1. Germline loops: CDR1 LNHDA, CDR2 SQIVND (reference sequence). Unmatched junction bases numbered 6, after V lost 5 bases and J lost 2 bases. CDR3 length: 15 residues.

V gene TRBV28 combines with J gene TRBJ1-5; 10 positions agree with TRBD1. The V and J ends lost 7 bases and 7 bases, in that order; junction bases with no gene match: 7. The germline gives CDR1 MDHEN, CDR2 SYDVKM. CDR3 length: 14 residues. The CDR3 is CASKLTGGEQPQHF. The CDR3 DNA reads TGTGCCAGCAAACTGACAGGGGGCGAACAGCCCCAGCATTTT.

The chain recombines TRBV19 with TRBJ1-5; D perhaps matches TRBD1 (6 bases). Germline values: CDR1 LNHDA, CDR2 SQIVND (reference sequence). V shed 3 bases and J shed 1 base, with 13 bases lying between them. The CDR3 covers 16 residues. CDR3 region: CASSIGGANSNQPQHF. The CDR3 DNA sequence: TGTGCCAGTAGTATTGGGGGGGCGAACAGCAATCAGCCCCAGCATTTT. Using reference TRBV19 and TRBJ1-5 for the parts outside the CDR3, the full variable domain is DGGITQSPKYLFRKEGQNVTLSCEQNLNHDAMYWYRQDPGQGLRLIYYSQIVNDFQKGDIAEGYSVSREKKESFPLTVTSAQKNPTAFYLCASSIGGANSNQPQHFGDGTRLSIL.

CDR3 region: CASSLQGSNSNQPQHF. The CDR3 DNA reads TGTGCCAGCAGTCTCCAGGGATCCAATAGCAATCAGCCCCAGCATTTT. The gene calls are TRBV27 and TRBJ1-5, with a possible D match to TRBD1 (5 bases). Germline V CDR1 and CDR2: MNHEY, SMNVEV (reference sequence). The CDR3 length is 16 residues. V lost 5 bases and J 0 bases, leaving 14 bases between the germline ends.

The chain combines TRBV28 with TRBJ1-1; 7 nucleotides match TRBD1. The CDR3 totals 12 residues. Germline CDR1 MDHEN, CDR2 SYDVKM. After removal of 8 bases from V and 4 bases from J, the junction contained 4 bases not matched to a gene. The CDR3 here is CASWTGSTEAFF. The CDR3 coding sequence is TGTGCCAGCTGGACAGGCAGCACTGAAGCTTTCTTT.

CDR3 protein: CASSVSGGARYEQFF. CDR3 coding DNA: TGTGCCAGCAGCGTTAGCGGGGGGGCCAGGTATGAGCAGTTCTTC. This chain connects TRBV9 to TRBJ2-1; 11 nucleotides align to TRBD2. Germline V CDR1 and CDR2: SGDLS, YYNGEE. There are 15 residues in the CDR3. V shed 2 bases, J shed 8 bases, and the junction held 6 bases outside the gene matches.

The V gene is TRBV12-3 or TRBV12-4, the J gene TRBJ2-3; no reliable D call. This CDR3 spans 12 amino acids. With 6 bases removed from V and 5 bases from J, the gap between germline ends came to 9 bases. The CDR3 is CASRPGGDTQYF. CDR3 DNA sequence: TGTGCCAGCAGGCCAGGCGGAGATACGCAGTATTTT.

Remarks on this clone: The sample carries other DNA sequences with the same CDR3. The gene calls are TRBV6-5 and TRBJ2-5; 9 positions match TRBD2. Trimming at V came to 6 bases and at J to 3 bases, leaving 2 bases not matched to a gene. Germline CDR1 MNHEY, CDR2 SVGAGI. The CDR3 loop spans 13 amino acids. The CDR3 reads CASRRLAEETQYF. CDR3 sequence (DNA): TGTGCCAGCAGACGACTAGCGGAAGAGACCCAGTACTTC.

A word on this clone: Different DNA sequences within this sample yield the same CDR3. The chain couples TRBV9 to TRBJ2-3, with D perhaps assigned TRBD1 or TRBD2 (5 bases each). Germline lookup yields CDR1 SGDLS and CDR2 YYNGEE. The CDR3 is made up of 15 amino acids. V lost 3 bases, J lost 0 bases, and 11 bases lay in between. CDR3 sequence (DNA): TGTGCCAGCAGCGCCGGGACGACTAGCACAGATACGCAGTATTTT. It yields the protein CASSAGTTSTDTQYF. The entire variable domain, with the rest obtained from reference TRBV9 and TRBJ2-3, is as follows: DSGVTQTPKHLITATGQRVTLRCSPRSGDLSVYWYQQSLDQGLQFLIQYYNGEERAKGNILERFSAQQFPDLHSELNLSSLELGDSALYFCASSAGTTSTDTQYFGPGTRLTVL.